These T cell receptor beta chains were read from a single sample in a study of T cell responses to AZD1222 COVID-19 vaccine. Some clones are missing from TCRdb's copy, which holds only in-frame ones; the method was immunoSEQ multiplex PCR. The sample records some 100,000 clones, 90% being singletons. The sample here was peripheral blood, taken on day 0 of AZD1222 vaccination. These receptors originate from an adult in good health. Each CDR3 is given with its conserved first and last residue. The D gene is left open where the match is weak. Size is stated for part of the rows, as once, few or many counts, or as a class when the clone is expanded.

D gene: NA; J gene: TRBJ1-1; clone size: once; V gene: TRBV6-6; CDR3 DNA: TGTGCCAGCAGTCTCGACGTGACCGATGAAGCTTTCTTT; CDR3 protein: CASSLDVTDEAFF
D gene: NA; J gene: TRBJ1-3; clone size: NA; V gene: TRBV5-6; CDR3 DNA: TGTGCCAGCAGCCGGGGACGAAGAAACACCATATATTTT; CDR3 protein: CASSRGRRNTIYF
D gene: NA; J gene: TRBJ1-1; clone size: NA; V gene: TRBV4-1; CDR3 DNA: TGCGCCAGCAGCCAAGGGCCCCAGGGTATGAACACTGAAGCTTTCTTT; CDR3 protein: CASSQGPQGMNTEAFF
D gene: TRBD1; J gene: TRBJ2-1; clone size: NA; V gene: TRBV18; CDR3 DNA: TGTGCCAGCTCCGACAGGGAGAACTCCTACAATGAGCAGTTCTTC; CDR3 protein: CASSDRENSYNEQFF
D gene: TRBD1; J gene: TRBJ2-7; clone size: NA; V gene: TRBV5-1; CDR3 DNA: TGCGCCAGCAGCTCGGACAGGGTTACGAGGGCGCAGTACTTC; CDR3 protein: CASSSDRVTRAQYF
D gene: NA; J gene: TRBJ1-3; clone size: NA; V gene: TRBV9; CDR3 DNA: TGTGCCAGCAGCGGAGGGACCTCTGGAAACACCATATATTTT; CDR3 protein: CASSGGTSGNTIYF
D gene: TRBD2; J gene: TRBJ2-1; clone size: once; V gene: TRBV4-1; CDR3 DNA: TGCGCCAGCAGCCATGGACTAGCGGGGGGGCCAGCCTACAATGAGCAGTTCTTC; CDR3 protein: CASSHGLAGGPAYNEQFF
D gene: NA; J gene: TRBJ2-1; clone size: NA; V gene: TRBV12-5; CDR3 DNA: TGTGCTAGTGGGTCAGGGGCTTACTACAATGAGCAGTTCTTC; CDR3 protein: CASGSGAYYNEQFF
D gene: NA; J gene: TRBJ1-4; clone size: NA; V gene: TRBV28; CDR3 DNA: TGTGCCAGCAGTTTCCCTACAAATGAAAAACTGTTTTTT; CDR3 protein: CASSFPTNEKLFF
D gene: TRBD1; J gene: TRBJ2-7; clone size: medium-sized; V gene: TRBV4-1; CDR3 DNA: TGCGCCAGCAGCCAGTACCGGACAGGTTACGAGCAGTACTTC; CDR3 protein: CASSQYRTGYEQYF
D gene: NA; J gene: TRBJ1-1; clone size: NA; V gene: TRBV7-8; CDR3 DNA: TGTGCCAGCAGCCCGTCGACAGGGAACACTGAAGCTTTCTTT; CDR3 protein: CASSPSTGNTEAFF
D gene: NA; J gene: TRBJ1-2; clone size: NA; V gene: TRBV28; CDR3 DNA: TGTGCCAGCAGTTTAGGGAGGAACTTTTATGGCTACACCTTC; CDR3 protein: CASSLGRNFYGYTF
D gene: NA; J gene: TRBJ1-4; clone size: once; V gene: TRBV5-8; CDR3 DNA: TGTGCCAGCAGCTTTGGTACAACTAATGAAAAACTGTTTTTT; CDR3 protein: CASSFGTTNEKLFF
D gene: TRBD2; J gene: TRBJ2-5; clone size: once; V gene: TRBV2; CDR3 DNA: TGTGCCAGCAGTGAAGTTAGCGGGGGGGCCGGAGAGACCCAGTACTTC; CDR3 protein: CASSEVSGGAGETQYF
D gene: TRBD1; J gene: TRBJ2-6; clone size: NA; V gene: TRBV27; CDR3 DNA: TGTGCCAGCGGGACGGGACAGGGGGGTGGGGCCAACGTCCTGACTTTC; CDR3 protein: CASGTGQGGGANVLTF
D gene: NA; J gene: TRBJ2-7; clone size: few; V gene: TRBV25-1; CDR3 DNA: TGTGCCAGCAGTGACTGGACAGCGTCCTACGAGCAGTACTTC; CDR3 protein: CASSDWTASYEQYF
D gene: TRBD1; J gene: TRBJ1-5; clone size: NA; V gene: TRBV6-6; CDR3 DNA: TGCGCCACCAGGGGCCCCGAGACAGGGGAGAATCAGCCCCAGCATTTT; CDR3 protein: CATRGPETGENQPQHF